The clone carrying this T cell receptor (delta chain) was seen only once. Its target is unknown. A read error is likely here: a far larger clone is one base away. The record originates from a study of gammadelta T cells in human blood. General study points: Microbial exposure reportedly appeared to drive polyclonal expansion of innate gamma-delta T cells right after birth.

Germline lookup yields CDR1 GEAIGNYY and CDR2 EKD. V was pared by 3 bases and J by 0 bases, with 19 bases of the junction left unmatched. The CDR3 is 21 amino acids. TCRdb used CATT to re-call clones from the RT-PCR reads. The sample has fewer than 600 delta-chain clones; approximately 33% are singletons. Sequencing used Vgamma9Vdelta2 gamma-delta T cells from adult blood. The V and J genes are TRDV2 and TRDJ1; 12 bases align to TRDD3. This clonotype was obtained from a human donor. CDR3 DNA sequence: TGTGCCTGTGACCCTGTACTGGGGGATACAACTACCTACACCCACACCGATAAACTCATCTTT. It translates to CACDPVLGDTTTYTHTDKLIF.